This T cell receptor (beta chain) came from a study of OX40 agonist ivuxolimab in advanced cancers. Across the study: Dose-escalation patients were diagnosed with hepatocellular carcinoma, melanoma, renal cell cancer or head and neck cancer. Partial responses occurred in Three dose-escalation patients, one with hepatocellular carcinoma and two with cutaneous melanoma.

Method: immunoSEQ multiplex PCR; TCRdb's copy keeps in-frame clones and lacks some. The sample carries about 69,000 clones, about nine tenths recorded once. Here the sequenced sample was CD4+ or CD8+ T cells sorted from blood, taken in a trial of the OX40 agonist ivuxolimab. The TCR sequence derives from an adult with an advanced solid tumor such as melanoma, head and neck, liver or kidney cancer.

The CDR3 protein is CASSGGRADTQYF. In nucleotides, the CDR3 is TGTGCCAGCAGCGGCGGGCGCGCCGATACGCAGTATTTT. This sequence joins TRBV11-3 and TRBJ2-3; weak D call: TRBD2 (5 bases). This CDR3 is built from 13 residues. With 5 bases removed from V and 6 bases from J, the gap between germline ends came to 12 bases. The germline gives CDR1 SGHNT, CDR2 YENEEA.